This T cell receptor beta chain came from a study of cytomegalovirus exposure and HLA in healthy donors. Findings of the study overall: In a later analysis, at a false discovery rate of 0.05, approximately 15,000 TCR beta sequences matched HLA alleles.

As to this clone: Its antigen is unidentified.

The study ran its PCR with 60 Vbeta and 13 Jbeta primers. Method: immunoSEQ multiplex PCR; TCRdb's copy keeps in-frame clones and lacks some. The sample records 100,000 or so clones, around three quarters being singletons. The CDR3 has 17 amino acids. This clonotype originated in a man aged 30 to 39 in good health and CMV-seronegative. The material sequenced was PBMCs. The genes are TRBV21-1 and TRBJ1-5; the D call in the table, TRBD1, was not verified against the DNA. TRBV21-1 is annotated as a pseudogene. CDR3 nucleotides: TGTGCCAGCAGCACCCGGAAGGGGCCAGATAGCAATCAGCCCCAGCATTTT. This gives the protein CASSTRKGPDSNQPQHF.